These T cell receptor beta chains were read from a single sample in a study of human T cells and chemical hapten exposure. TCRdb re-called the RACE reads with MiXCR, one entry per CDR3 protein. The sample lists approximately 260,000 distinct CDR3 sequences; approximately 7.5% were seen once. The sequencing here drew on whole blood, taken in connection with sensitization to the hapten diphenylcyclopropenone (DPC). These receptors all stem from a man aged 18 to 35 with alopecia areata. Some clones in this sample may be carry-over from other donors' samples. The CDR3 runs from the conserved cysteine through the conserved F or W. Not all rows give a size; the values are once, few, many and, for expanded clones, a class.

>TRBJ1-5|NA|TRBV5-5
CASSLDGRLNQPQHF
>TRBJ2-1|few|TRBV6-4
CASSDSGGGTYNEQFF
>TRBJ1-1|NA|TRBV10-3
CAISERGRSEAFF
>TRBJ1-6|NA|TRBV9
CASSVIPGSNSPLHF
>TRBJ2-2|few|TRBV5-4
CASSAKENTGELFF
>TRBJ2-5|few|TRBV11-1
CASSLEAAIEETQYF
>TRBJ2-1|NA|TRBV4-3
CASSQDIRGGQFF
>TRBJ2-5|NA|TRBV6-2/TRBV6-3
CASSYGKETQYF
>TRBJ1-2|NA|TRBV11-2
CASSPSVSGQDYGYTF
>TRBJ1-2|few|TRBV6-6
CASSQDLTSPYYGYTF
>TRBJ1-5|NA|TRBV11-1
CASSLGVHQPQHF
>TRBJ1-5|many|TRBV6-2/TRBV6-3
CASRNGGKFGQPQHF
>TRBJ2-5|NA|TRBV29-1
CSVDVQGVQTQYF
>TRBJ1-2|few|TRBV7-8
CASSLTGYGRAREDYGYTF
>TRBJ1-5|many|TRBV28
CASSLTDYSNQPQHF
>TRBJ1-1|NA|TRBV18
CASSQSFTRNTEAFF
>TRBJ2-5|many|TRBV24-1
CATSDPQETQYF
>TRBJ1-2|many|TRBV2
CASSERFNYGYTF
>TRBJ1-5|NA|TRBV7-9
CANSLSKQPQHF
>TRBJ1-1|few|TRBV7-9
CASSLVEASRAFF
>TRBJ2-5|many|TRBV28
CASRPTGDETQYF
>TRBJ2-7|few|TRBV4-1
CASSQDIQGAAYEQYF
>TRBJ2-3|many|TRBV6-2/TRBV6-3
CASSRSTDTQYF
>TRBJ2-2|NA|TRBV7-3
CASSPGRGDTGELFF
>TRBJ1-1|NA|TRBV4-3
CASSSGVGAMNTEAFF
>TRBJ1-1|few|TRBV20-1
CSARDREDTEAFF
>TRBJ2-1|few|TRBV6-2/TRBV6-3
CASLLTSGGAKFF
>TRBJ1-4|few|TRBV4-1
CASSQIREKLFF
>TRBJ2-3|few|TRBV7-3
CASSPQPTDTQYF
>TRBJ2-3|many|TRBV5-6
CASSLPNMGPTDTQYF
>TRBJ2-3|NA|TRBV25-1
CASNRASTDTQYF
>TRBJ1-2|many|TRBV4-1
CASSQVEGADYGYTF
>TRBJ1-6|few|TRBV27
CASSTRDRGISPLHF